Sequencing of this T cell receptor beta chain was carried out in a study of blood T cell repertoires in COVID-19. About the research overall: Samples came from the United States, Italy and Spain, spanning acute and convalescent COVID-19. PBMCs, B-cell-depleted T cells, or T cells provided the cDNA or gDNA that made up the material.

Authors' processing steps: Quantification of nucleated cells was approximated via reference gene primer amplification. This table comes from immunoSEQ multiplex PCR, and its TCRdb copy is limited to in-frame clones, with some not included. Clone size and the V and J calls come from that table; the DNA yielded D and trimming. Of around 480,000 clones in the sample, about nine tenths were seen once. Seattle enrolled patients during active infection and tracked them longitudinally. The CDR3 length is 14 residues. From germline, CDR1 is SEHNR and CDR2 FQNEAQ (reference sequence). Unmatched junction bases numbered 1, after V lost 5 bases and J lost 5 bases.

Sequencing was performed on peripheral blood. The rearrangement links TRBV7-9 to TRBJ1-5; 12 bases fit TRBD1. This sequence was found in a woman aged 45-59 years with COVID-19, enrolled during active disease. The CDR3 DNA sequence: TGTGCCAGCAGCGGGACAGGGGGCTATCAGCCCCAGCATTTT. This encodes CASSGTGGYQPQHF. Based on the CDR3 plus reference TRBV7-9 and TRBJ1-5, the full variable domain is DTGVSQNPRHKITKRGQNVTFRCDPISEHNRLYWYRQTLGQGPEFLTYFQNEAQLEKSRLLSDRFSAERPKGSFSTLEIQRTEQGDSAMYLCASSGTGGYQPQHFGDGTRLSIL.